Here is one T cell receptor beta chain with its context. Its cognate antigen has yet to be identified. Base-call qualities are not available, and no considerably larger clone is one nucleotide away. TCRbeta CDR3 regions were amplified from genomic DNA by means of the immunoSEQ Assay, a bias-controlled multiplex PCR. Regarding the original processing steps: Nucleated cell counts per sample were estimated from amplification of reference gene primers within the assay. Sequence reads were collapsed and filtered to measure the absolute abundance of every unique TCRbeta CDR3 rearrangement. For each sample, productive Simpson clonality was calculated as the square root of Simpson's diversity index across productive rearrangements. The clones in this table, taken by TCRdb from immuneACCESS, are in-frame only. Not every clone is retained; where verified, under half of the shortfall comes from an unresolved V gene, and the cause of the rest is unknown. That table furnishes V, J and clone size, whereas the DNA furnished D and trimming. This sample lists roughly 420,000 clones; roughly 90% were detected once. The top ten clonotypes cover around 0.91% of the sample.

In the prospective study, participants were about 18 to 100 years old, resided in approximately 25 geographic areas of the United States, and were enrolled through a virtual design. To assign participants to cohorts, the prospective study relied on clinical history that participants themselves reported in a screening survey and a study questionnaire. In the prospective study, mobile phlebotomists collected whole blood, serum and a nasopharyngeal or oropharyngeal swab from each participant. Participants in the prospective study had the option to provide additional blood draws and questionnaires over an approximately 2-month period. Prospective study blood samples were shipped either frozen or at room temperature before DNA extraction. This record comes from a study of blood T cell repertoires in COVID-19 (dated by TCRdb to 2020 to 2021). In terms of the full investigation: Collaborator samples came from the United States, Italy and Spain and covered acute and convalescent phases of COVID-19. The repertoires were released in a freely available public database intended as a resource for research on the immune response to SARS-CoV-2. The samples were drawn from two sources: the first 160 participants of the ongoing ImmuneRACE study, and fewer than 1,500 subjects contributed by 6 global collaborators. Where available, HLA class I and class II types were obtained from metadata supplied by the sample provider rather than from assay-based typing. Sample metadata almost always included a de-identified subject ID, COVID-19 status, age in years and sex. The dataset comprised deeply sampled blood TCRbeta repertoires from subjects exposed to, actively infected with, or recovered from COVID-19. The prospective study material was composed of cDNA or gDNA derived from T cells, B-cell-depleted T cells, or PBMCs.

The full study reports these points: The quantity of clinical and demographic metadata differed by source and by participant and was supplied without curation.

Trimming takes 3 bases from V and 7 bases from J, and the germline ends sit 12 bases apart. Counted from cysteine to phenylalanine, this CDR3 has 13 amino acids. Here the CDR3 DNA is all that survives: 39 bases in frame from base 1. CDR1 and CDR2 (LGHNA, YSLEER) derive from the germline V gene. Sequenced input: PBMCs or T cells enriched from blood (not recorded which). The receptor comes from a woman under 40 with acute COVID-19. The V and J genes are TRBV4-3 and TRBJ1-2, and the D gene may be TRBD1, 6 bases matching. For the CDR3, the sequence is CASSQLQGSGYTF. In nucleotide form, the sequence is TGCGCCAGCAGCCAGCTACAGGGAAGTGGCTACACCTTC.